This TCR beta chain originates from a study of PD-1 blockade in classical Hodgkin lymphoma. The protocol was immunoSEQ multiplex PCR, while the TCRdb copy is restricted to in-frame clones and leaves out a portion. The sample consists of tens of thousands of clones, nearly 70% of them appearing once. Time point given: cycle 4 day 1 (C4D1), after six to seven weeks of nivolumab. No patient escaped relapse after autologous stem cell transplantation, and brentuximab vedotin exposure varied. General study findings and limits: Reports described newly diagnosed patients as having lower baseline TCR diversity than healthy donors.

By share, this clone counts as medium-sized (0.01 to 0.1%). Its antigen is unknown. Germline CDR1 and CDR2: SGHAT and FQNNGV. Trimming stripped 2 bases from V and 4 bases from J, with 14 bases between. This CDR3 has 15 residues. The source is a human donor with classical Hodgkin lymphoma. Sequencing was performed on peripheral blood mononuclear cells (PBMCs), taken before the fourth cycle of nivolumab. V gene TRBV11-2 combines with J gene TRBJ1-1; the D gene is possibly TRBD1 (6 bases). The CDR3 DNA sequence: TGTGCCAGCAGCTTAACGGACAGTTGGGGCACTGAAGCTTTCTTT. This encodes CASSLTDSWGTEAFF.